The T cell receptor beta chain described here comes from a study of cytomegalovirus exposure and HLA in healthy donors (dated by TCRdb to about 2017). For the study in its entirety: An earlier analysis of some 500 of the donors reported 276 Gb of sequence data and more than 90 million unique TCR beta sequences from about 200 million T cells. An early release covering roughly 580 HLA-typed donors comprised 300 to 350 gigabases of sequencing data and about 90 million unique TCR sequences. Of the 300 to 450 genotyped donors, less than 85% were placed in the genetic ancestry cluster associated with self-reported Caucasian donors. The study was designed to test whether signatures of past pathogen exposure could be identified by cataloging public T cell receptors. The study used immunosequencing to profile the T cell repertoires of more than 650 subjects and linked those repertoires to cytomegalovirus serostatus. A separate validation cohort of roughly 120 different subjects was used in addition to the roughly 700-subject first cohort. High-throughput TCR immunosequencing, statistical association of individual TCRs with disease status, and machine learning were combined to predict cytomegalovirus infection status. A later analysis re-examined previously published TCR beta repertoires from roughly 650 donors and added high-resolution HLA genotyping to investigate patterns of TCR occurrence. Rather than using new phenotypic data, the later analysis identified candidate immune exposures from TCR beta sequences and from how often those sequences occurred across donors. An earlier analysis of around 580 of the donors used high-throughput TCR beta sequencing to judge whether each TCR beta V gene segment behaved as functional or pseudogenic. Donor age, sex, ethnicity and CMV serostatus were collected together with the repertoire data. Genome-wide SNP genotypes for about 55% of the roughly 670 donors were used in a later genetic analysis, which treated that subset as a discovery cohort. Every discovery cohort repertoire had been produced on one sequencing platform. Both class I and class II loci were covered by HLA typing, at four-digit resolution. Typing coverage differed by locus: A, B, C, DRB1 and DQB1 were typed in roughly 620-640 donors, DQA1 in 500 to 550, DPA1 in around 610, and DPB1 in just under 490. Several DR-DQ haplotypes were handled as single units for association and clustering, since linkage in the cohort was strong. On average, roughly 250,000 unique TCR beta nucleotide sequences were sequenced per donor among a few hundred genotyped donors of the cohort, with roughly 18% of those sequences being non-productive.

For this clone: Its antigen is still unknown. There are no base qualities to consult, and no much larger clone falls within one base.

The receptor library was made with the immunoSEQ multiplex PCR assay. A mixture of 60 forward primers for TCR Vbeta segments and 13 reverse primers for TCR Jbeta segments was used in the multiplex PCR. A multiplex PCR assay on genomic DNA amplified the CDR3 region of rearranged TCR beta genes. On the Illumina HiSeq System, the amplified TCR beta libraries were sequenced as 87-base-pair reads. On the authors' methods: A later analysis tallied around 80 million unique TCR beta chains across the approximately 670 repertoires, and approximately 12 million of those chains were shared by two or more donors. A nearest-neighbor algorithm error-corrected the raw reads and collapsed the reads into unique sequences, merging closely related sequences to remove PCR and sequencing errors. Alignment of CDR3 sequences to IMGT reference sequences was used to assign V, D and J gene segments. For a sequence to be retained, a match of at least six nucleotides was required to both a V gene segment and a J gene segment. A rearrangement counted as productive if the CDR3 had no stop codons and remained in frame with V and J, and every other rearrangement counted as non-productive. Following IMGT convention, CDR3 was defined as the stretch from the second conserved V-encoded cysteine to the conserved J-encoded phenylalanine. In an earlier analysis of 550 to 650 of the donors, sequences lacking an unambiguous match to a single V gene segment were excluded. An earlier analysis of almost 600 of the donors classified V segments as functional when productive rearrangements were above 56.7% and as segregating when the standard deviation between donors was above 5%. A statistical classification framework was developed to diagnose cytomegalovirus status using the catalog of TCR beta chain sequences. In a later analysis, TCR nucleotide sequences were compared against IMGT/GENE-DB human TR gene sequences so that V and J genes could be assigned. The TCRdist pipeline was used in a later analysis to assign CDR3 sequences and most-parsimonious VDJ recombination scenarios. In a later analysis, each TCR beta chain was defined by its CDR3 amino acid sequence together with its V-gene family, and reads without a unique V-gene family were excluded. A later analysis removed nearly 600 highly shared, low-generation-probability nucleotide sequences to deal with suspected cross-contamination and a sequencing artifact. In a later analysis, a clonal expansion index for each public chain was calculated from normalized within-repertoire ranks of inferred template counts. In a later analysis, generation probabilities were computed using a VDJ recombination model fitted to out-of-frame rearrangements, and the results were checked against IGoR. A later analysis scored TCR-TCR, TCR-HLA and TCR-CMV co-occurrence with hypergeometric tests, applying a repertoire-size bias correction to TCR pairs. In a later analysis, false discovery rates were estimated by permuting HLA or CMV assignments 20 times. In a later analysis, co-occurring TCRs were grouped with DBSCAN, and TCRdist sequence similarity was added when clustering was performed within HLA-allele-positive subsets. For co-occurrence clustering, repertoires with fewer than 30,000 or more than 120,000 public chains were excluded, along with roughly 5 repertoires with anomalous nucleotide sharing. TCRdb carries this immuneACCESS record with in-frame sequences only. Its versions omit some clonotypes, under half of them owing to an unresolved V gene in the studies checked, with the rest unexplained. The V and J calls and the clone size are those of that table, but D and trimming were determined from the DNA. The table for this sample lists around 100,000 clones; 84% of them were counted only once. Roughly 5.5% of the sample comes from the top ten.

Beyond this particular receptor, the publication reports: In a later analysis, most CMV-associated TCR beta chains were found to appear HLA-restricted, with HLA associations seemingly driven largely by CMV exposure. Most TCR sequences were seen in very few donors, while some public TCRs were found in many individuals. Because HLA typing was missing for some donors at each locus, association tests included only the typed subset. The classifier was reported to diagnose cytomegalovirus status with high specificity and sensitivity in both the original and validation cohorts. When HLA alleles, especially DR and DQ, strongly co-occurred, attributing TCR associations to individual alleles was difficult. It was suggested by the authors that the approach could potentially be generalized to other disease states and immunological phenotypes. The presence/absence analyses assumed that sequencing depth was roughly uniform across donors, and that assumption may not be true. In a later analysis, TCR association rates were found to vary across HLA loci, with the most associated TCRs seen for DRB1 alleles and the fewest for HLA-C alleles. In an earlier analysis of approximately 590 of the donors, most TCR beta V segments appeared in productive rearrangements about 90% or about 30% of the time, broadly matching IMGT annotations. A group of highly shared sequence variants was considered likely to be a technical artifact of the sequencing pipeline. Only TCR beta chains were sequenced in this cohort, and the absence of alpha or paired-chain data limited detectable features. In a later analysis, HLA-associated TCR beta chains were found to be more clonally expanded and to have lower generation probabilities than equally common non-associated chains. A few of the identified cytomegalovirus-associated TCR beta chains were confirmed in vitro to be specific for cytomegalovirus antigens. According to a later analysis, parvovirus B19, influenza, CMV and Epstein-Barr virus appeared linked to several top co-occurrence clusters. Linkage disequilibrium might explain the correlated functional status among segregating V segments, but an unknown experimental factor could not be ruled out. A further reported finding was that TCR beta sequences accurately predicted the HLA-A and HLA-B alleles for most subjects in the first cohort. CMV serostatus was the only immune exposure information available for the cohort. Some IMGT-functional V segments, including TRBV6-2 and TRBV6-3, could not be told apart with the 87-base-pair reads, so those segments were excluded. In a later genetic analysis, fewer N-insertions in productive TCRs were reported among donors in an Asian-associated ancestry cluster than the roughly 700-donor mean. In a later genetic analysis, a missense DCLRE1C variant was associated with V-gene and J-gene trimming of TCR beta chains, and the association was replicated in an independent cohort. Specific HLA alleles were associated with roughly 16,000 TCR beta sequences at a false discovery rate of 0.05 in a later analysis. The study listed 164 TCR beta chains as associated with cytomegalovirus. Because counts were too low, some 17 rarely observed V segments, including chromosome 9 orphons, were excluded from the earlier analysis of under 650 of the donors.

According to the germline V gene, CDR1 reads SGDLS and CDR2 reads YYNGEE. Relative to germline, V is 4 bases shorter and J is 2 bases shorter, with 16 bases between their ends. The CDR3 goes from the cysteine to the phenylalanine over 15 residues. Of all the DNA, just the CDR3 is kept, 45 bases in frame from base 1. The cohort was made up of roughly 670 healthy bone marrow donors. At the time of sampling, every cohort member was nominally healthy, though immune exposures that went unrecorded were likely present. The donor tested CMV seropositive, placing the donor among the 250 to 350 seropositive members of the cohort. A peripheral blood sample was collected from each donor, and TCR beta sequencing was performed on peripheral blood mononuclear cells. The Qiagen DNeasy Blood Extraction Kit was used to extract genomic DNA from the blood cell samples.

Rearrangement joined TRBV9 to TRBJ2-7; TRBD2 is a possible D gene, resting on 5 matching bases. Specimen: PBMCs. The source is a woman younger than 35 in good health and CMV-seropositive. The CDR3 corresponds to CASSPRGGSPYEQYF. The nucleotide sequence reads TGTGCCAGCAGCCCCCGTGGAGGATCCCCCTACGAGCAGTACTTC.